This entry features one T cell receptor beta chain sequence. Its specificity is not known. Use of 60 Vbeta and 13 Jbeta primers characterized the PCR. The table came from immunoSEQ multiplex PCR; TCRdb's copy has only in-frame clones and leaves some out. The data hold some 160,000 clones, with more than 65% observed a single time. The data were obtained in a study of cytomegalovirus exposure and HLA in healthy donors. Looking at the study overall: There were about 85 million unique TCRs (from HLA-typed donors) in an early data release.

This CDR3 contains 15 residues. Germline V gives CDR1 MRHNA, CDR2 SNTAGT. The junction had 12 bases not matched to a gene; V was cut back by 6 bases and J by 8 bases. The study's findings and limits: Accurate HLA-A and HLA-B prediction from TCR beta sequences was reported for most subjects. The likely explanation for a cluster of highly shared sequence variants was sequencing artifact. Later on, a genetic analysis was performed. It linked a missense variant in DCLRE1C with V- and J-gene trimming of TCR beta.

Sequenced sample: PBMCs. The chain has TRBV6-4 and TRBJ1-2, with TRBD1 matching 10 bases. The sequence derives from a woman aged 45-59 years in good health and CMV-seronegative. The DNA for the CDR3 is TGTGCCAGCAGGCCCGGGACAGGGGCAACGCGGGGCTACACCTTC. Protein: CASRPGTGATRGYTF.